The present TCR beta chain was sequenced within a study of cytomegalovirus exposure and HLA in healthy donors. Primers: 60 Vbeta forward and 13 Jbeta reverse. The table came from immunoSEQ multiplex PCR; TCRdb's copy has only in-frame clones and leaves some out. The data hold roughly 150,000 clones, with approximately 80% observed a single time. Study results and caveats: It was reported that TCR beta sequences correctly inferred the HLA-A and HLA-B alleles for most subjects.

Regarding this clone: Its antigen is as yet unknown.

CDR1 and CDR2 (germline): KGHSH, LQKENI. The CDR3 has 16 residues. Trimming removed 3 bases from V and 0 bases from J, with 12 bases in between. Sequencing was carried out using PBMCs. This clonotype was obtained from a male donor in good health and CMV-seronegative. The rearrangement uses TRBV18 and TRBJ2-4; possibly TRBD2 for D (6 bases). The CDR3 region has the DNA TGTGCCAGCTCACCGTACGGGGACTTAGCCAAAAACATTCAGTACTTC. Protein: CASSPYGDLAKNIQYF.